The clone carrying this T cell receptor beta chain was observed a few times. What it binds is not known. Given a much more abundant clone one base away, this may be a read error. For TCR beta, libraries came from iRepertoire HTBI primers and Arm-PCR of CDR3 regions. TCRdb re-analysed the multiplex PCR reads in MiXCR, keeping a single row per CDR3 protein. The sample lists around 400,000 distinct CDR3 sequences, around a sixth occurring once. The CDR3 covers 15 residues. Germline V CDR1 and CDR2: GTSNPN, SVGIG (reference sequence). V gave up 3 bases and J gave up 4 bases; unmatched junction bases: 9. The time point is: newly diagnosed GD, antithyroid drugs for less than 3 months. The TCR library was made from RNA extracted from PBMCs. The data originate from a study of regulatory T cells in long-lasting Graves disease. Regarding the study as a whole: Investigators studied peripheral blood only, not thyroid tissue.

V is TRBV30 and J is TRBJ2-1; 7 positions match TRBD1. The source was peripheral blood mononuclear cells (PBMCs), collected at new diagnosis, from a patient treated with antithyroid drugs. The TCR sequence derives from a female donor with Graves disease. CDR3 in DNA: TGTGCCTGGAGAGAGTTCAGGGGGATTTACAATGAGCAGTTCTTC. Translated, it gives CAWREFRGIYNEQFF.